These 18 T cell receptor beta chains originate from one sample sequenced in a study of graft-versus-host responses after intestinal transplantation. The repertoire was sequenced with immunoSEQ multiplex PCR; TCRdb's copy has only in-frame clones and lacks some. This table holds 15,000 to 20,000 clones, 87% found once. The material sequenced was bone marrow, taken nearly 130 days after intestinal transplantation. These TCRs come from a human patient who received an intestinal transplant, so some T cells may come from the graft donor.

The chain uses TRBV30 and TRBJ2-7; weak D call: TRBD1 (5 bases). CDR3 size: 16 residues. V lost 0 bases and J 4 bases, leaving 19 bases between the germline ends. The germline V gene encodes CDR1 GTSNPN and CDR2 SVGIG (reference sequence). The CDR3, as DNA: TGTGCCTGGAGTGTTGGGGAAAGGGGTTGGGGATACGAGCAGTACTTC. Residues: CAWSVGERGWGYEQYF.

V gene TRBV4-1 combines with J gene TRBJ2-7; unclear D gene. Germline assignment: CDR1 MGHRA and CDR2 YSYEKL. Trimming removed 3 bases from V and 1 base from J, with 1 base in between. The CDR3 covers 11 residues. The CDR3 DNA reads TGCGCCAGCAGCCAGTCCTACGAGCAGTACTTC. As protein: CASSQSYEQYF.

The V gene is TRBV18, the J gene TRBJ2-7; the match to TRBD1 covers 9 bases. Germline CDR1 reads KGHSH; CDR2 reads LQKENI. V gave up 3 bases and J gave up 3 bases; unmatched junction bases: 3. The CDR3 spans 14 residues. CDR3 protein: CASSPRDRVYEQYF. The CDR3, as DNA: TGTGCCAGCTCACCGCGGGACAGGGTCTACGAGCAGTACTTC.

The chain joins TRBV6-4 to TRBJ2-2; 7 positions agree with TRBD1. J lost 2 bases, V lost 6 bases, and 3 bases had no gene match. There are 14 residues in the CDR3. Germline CDR1 is MRHNA and CDR2 is SNTAGT. CDR3 sequence reads: CASSGQANTGELFF. CDR3 in DNA: TGTGCCAGCAGCGGACAGGCTAACACCGGGGAGCTGTTTTTT.

The CDR3 DNA is TGTGCCAGAAGCCCGGACAGGGGGCCTGCAACTAATGAAAAACTGTTTTTT. Translation: CARSPDRGPATNEKLFF. The chain is built from TRBV5-3 and TRBJ1-4; 11 bases map to TRBD1. TRBV5-3 is placed among ORFs of uncertain function. V was clipped by 4 bases and J by 0 bases; unmatched bases: 5. The CDR3 has 17 amino acids.

V usage is TRBV19 and J usage is TRBJ2-4, with TRBD2 identical over 8 bases. This CDR3 has 17 amino acids. Germline V CDR1 and CDR2: LNHDA, SQIVND (reference sequence). The V segment lost 4 bases and the J segment 0 bases; nucleotides outside the gene matches: 8. This chain's CDR3 is CASSRASGHIAKNIQYF. The CDR3 DNA follows: TGTGCCAGTAGTAGGGCTAGCGGGCATATAGCCAAAAACATTCAGTACTTC.

This rearrangement joins TRBV4-1 to TRBJ2-7, with 8 bases matching TRBD1. This CDR3 is built from 16 residues. The trim removed 4 bases at V and 3 bases at J, leaving 11 bases unmatched. Germline lookup yields CDR1 MGHRA and CDR2 YSYEKL. CDR3 in DNA: TGCGCCAGCAGCCGGTTGGTGGACAGGGAACACTACGAGCAGTACTTC. It specifies CASSRLVDREHYEQYF.

This rearrangement joins TRBV6-5 to TRBJ2-1; D is undetermined. The CDR3 loop spans 12 amino acids. Germline assignment: CDR1 MNHEY and CDR2 SVGAGI. Trimming shortened V by 0 bases and J by 10 bases, and 7 bases separated the two germline ends. Here the CDR3 reads CASSYSGEEQFF. CDR3 coding DNA: TGTGCCAGCAGTTACTCTGGGGAAGAGCAGTTCTTC.

V gene TRBV5-6 combines with J gene TRBJ1-5; D not certain. The length of the CDR3 is 15 residues. Trimming stripped 0 bases from V and 2 bases from J, with 9 bases between. The germline CDR1 and CDR2 sequences are SGHDT and YYEEEE. The CDR3 protein is CASSLGGSGNQPQHF. The CDR3 bases are TGTGCCAGCAGCTTGGGGGGAAGTGGCAATCAGCCCCAGCATTTT.

The V call is TRBV2, the J call TRBJ1-6, with D unclear. V gave up 7 bases and J gave up 8 bases, with 12 bases separating them. This CDR3 comprises 13 residues. Germline values: CDR1 SNHLY, CDR2 FYNNEI. CDR3 sequence reads: CASTEERDSPLHF. The CDR3 DNA reads as TGTGCCAGCACCGAAGAAAGGGATTCACCCCTCCACTTT.

The gene calls are TRBV6-1 and TRBJ2-7, with a tentative D call TRBD2 (5 bases). CDR1 MNHNS and CDR2 SASEGT come from the germline V gene. The CDR3 contains 12 residues. V lost 7 bases, J lost 4 bases, and 11 bases lay in between. CDR3 sequence reads: CASIEGLYEQYF. The CDR3 bases are TGTGCCAGCATCGAGGGATTGTACGAGCAGTACTTC.

The chain is built from TRBV2 and TRBJ2-5; weak D call: TRBD1 (6 bases). Trimming took 5 bases from V and 5 from J, leaving 6 bases between them. Germline V gives CDR1 SNHLY, CDR2 FYNNEI. The CDR3 has 11 amino acids. The CDR3 region is CASSTGETQYF. The CDR3 nucleotides read TGTGCCAGCAGTACAGGGGAGACCCAGTACTTC.

The chain uses TRBV9 and TRBJ2-1; D tentatively reads TRBD1 or TRBD2 (5 bases each). Germline V gene data show CDR1 as SGDLS and CDR2 as YYNGEE. The CDR3 runs 12 residues. The germline V and J ends were trimmed by 5 bases and 9 bases, with 12 bases remaining between them. The chain's CDR3 is CASRSGGGEQFF. CDR3 DNA: TGTGCCAGCAGATCTGGGGGTGGTGAGCAGTTCTTC.

This chain joins TRBV30 and TRBJ2-1, with 9 bases matching TRBD2. The CDR3 is made up of 15 amino acids. The germline V gene has CDR1 GTSNPN and CDR2 SVGIG (reference sequence). J gave up 2 bases and V 3 bases, and 5 bases lay outside the gene matches. The CDR3 reads CAWRLPSGAYNEQFF. The CDR3 nucleotides read TGTGCCTGGAGGCTCCCTAGCGGGGCCTACAATGAGCAGTTCTTC.

The chain employs TRBV2 and TRBJ2-3, with 9 bases lining up with TRBD2. Germline V gene lookup returns CDR1 SNHLY and CDR2 FYNNEI. This CDR3 comprises 17 residues. The V segment lost 3 bases and the J segment 1 base; nucleotides outside the gene matches: 8. The CDR3: CASSESIRTSGTDTQYF. In DNA, the CDR3 is TGTGCCAGCAGTGAGTCGATCCGGACTAGCGGCACAGATACGCAGTATTTT.

The CDR3 sequence is CASSQGFGQETQYF. CDR3 bases: TGCGCCAGCAGCCAAGGCTTTGGGCAGGAGACCCAGTACTTC. The chain couples TRBV4-3 to TRBJ2-5; unclear D gene. Germline CDR1 reads LGHNA; CDR2 reads YSLEER. This CDR3 contains 14 residues. Trimming pared 1 base from V and 5 bases from J, leaving 11 bases between.

The table lists this clone with a count of one. The J gene is TRBJ1-1, the V gene TRBV18; tentatively, D is TRBD1 (5 bases). The germline V and J ends were trimmed by 3 bases and 1 base, with 15 bases remaining between them. CDR3 length: 16 amino acids. Germline CDR1 reads KGHSH; CDR2 reads LQKENI. The CDR3 bases are TGTGCCAGCTCACCCCCCGGGAAGGGGACGAACACTGAAGCTTTCTTT. It is translated as CASSPPGKGTNTEAFF. Looking up the rest from reference TRBV18 and TRBJ1-1 gives the full variable domain: NAGVMQNPRHLVRRRGQEARLRCSPMKGHSHVYWYRQLPEEGLKFMVYLQKENIIDESGMPKERFSAEFPKEGPSILRIQQVVRGDSAAYFCASSPPGKGTNTEAFFGQGTRLTVV.

This rearrangement joins TRBV11-2 to TRBJ2-1; no reliable D call. The CDR3 extends over 10 amino acids. V was cut by 3 bases and J by 9 bases, with 3 bases left in between. Germline lookup yields CDR1 SGHAT and CDR2 FQNNGV. The CDR3 sequence: CASSFSEQFF. In DNA form, the CDR3 reads TGTGCCAGCAGCTTCTCTGAGCAGTTCTTC.